A single sample gave rise to the 7 T cell receptor beta chains below, sequenced in a study of blood T cell repertoires in COVID-19. Sequencing used immunoSEQ multiplex PCR; TCRdb keeps in-frame clones, though not all of them. The sample has about 440,000 clones, about 90% seen once. Sequenced material: PBMCs or T cells enriched from blood (not recorded which). All receptors derive from a woman younger than 35 with acute COVID-19.

Written as DNA, the CDR3 is TGTGCCAGTGGACAAAGGATCATAGGGGGCAATCAGCCCCAGCATTTT. Its translation is CASGQRIIGGNQPQHF. The chain employs TRBV19 and TRBJ1-5, with a tentative D call TRBD1 (5 bases). CDR3 length equals 16 residues. V dropped 8 bases and J dropped 2 bases, with 19 bases sitting between them. Germline CDR1 reads LNHDA; CDR2 reads SQIVND (reference sequence). Combining the CDR3 with reference TRBV19 and TRBJ1-5 gives the whole variable domain DGGITQSPKYLFRKEGQNVTLSCEQNLNHDAMYWYRQDPGQGLRLIYYSQIVNDFQKGDIAEGYSVSREKKESFPLTVTSAQKNPTAFYLCASGQRIIGGNQPQHFGDGTRLSIL.

The chain carries TRBV7-2 and TRBJ2-7, with D possibly matching TRBD1 (5 bases). This CDR3 has 12 amino acids. CDR1 is SGHTA, CDR2 FQGNSA, per germline. V lost 5 bases, J lost 4 bases, and 9 bases lay in between. CDR3 region: CASSHTGYEQYF. The DNA of the CDR3 is TGTGCCAGCAGCCACACAGGATACGAGCAGTACTTC.

The chain is built from TRBV7-8 and TRBJ1-4; 7 positions agree with TRBD1. Germline V gene sequence: CDR1 SGHVS, CDR2 FQNEAQ. Trimming at V came to 5 bases and at J to 0 bases, leaving 9 bases not matched to a gene. The CDR3 length is 17 residues. CDR3 protein: CASSPTGVGSTNEKLFF. CDR3 DNA: TGTGCCAGCAGCCCCACAGGGGTGGGTTCAACTAATGAAAAACTGTTTTTT.

The chain combines TRBV6-5 with TRBJ2-7; 9 bases are shared with TRBD2. J gave up 6 bases and V 5 bases, and 8 bases lay outside the gene matches. This CDR3 is 14 amino acids long. CDR1 MNHEY and CDR2 SVGAGI come from the germline V gene. The CDR3 coding sequence is TGTGCCAGCAGTCCAGCGGGGGGTGGTCGCGAGCAGTACTTC. Encoded protein: CASSPAGGGREQYF.

Written as DNA, the CDR3 is TGTGCCAGCAGTTTAGCTGACAGGGGGCGGCTAGAGGGCTACACCTTC. It encodes CASSLADRGRLEGYTF. The rearrangement joins TRBV28 to TRBJ1-2, with TRBD1 identical over 10 bases. This CDR3 is built from 16 residues. The V gene's germline CDR1 is MDHEN and CDR2 SYDVKM. Unmatched junction bases numbered 11, after V lost 2 bases and J lost 8 bases.

The chain has TRBV3-1 (or the pseudogene TRBV3-2) and TRBJ1-6; D is ambiguous. CDR1 and CDR2 (germline): LGHDT, YNNKEL (reference sequence). This CDR3 has 16 residues. Trimming pared 1 base from V and 7 bases from J, leaving 14 bases between. CDR3 DNA sequence: TGTGCCAGCAGCCAAGTTAAAGGCAGGCCCAATTCACCCCTCCACTTT. Translating it yields CASSQVKGRPNSPLHF.

This chain connects TRBV28 to TRBJ2-7; TRBD2 agrees at 13 bases. From germline, CDR1 is MDHEN and CDR2 SYDVKM. The V and J ends lost 7 bases and 6 bases, in that order; junction bases with no gene match: 6. The CDR3 has 14 amino acids. The CDR3 here is CASTRLAGGSEQYF. In DNA form, the CDR3 reads TGTGCCAGCACCCGACTAGCGGGAGGAAGCGAGCAGTACTTC.